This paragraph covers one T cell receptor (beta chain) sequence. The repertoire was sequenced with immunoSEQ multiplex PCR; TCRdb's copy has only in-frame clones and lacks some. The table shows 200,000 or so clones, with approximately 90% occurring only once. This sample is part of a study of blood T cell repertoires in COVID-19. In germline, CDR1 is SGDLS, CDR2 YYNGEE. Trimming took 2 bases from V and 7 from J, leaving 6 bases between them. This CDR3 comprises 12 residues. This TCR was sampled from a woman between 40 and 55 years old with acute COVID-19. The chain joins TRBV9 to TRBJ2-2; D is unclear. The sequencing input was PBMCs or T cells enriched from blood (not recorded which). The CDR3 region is CASSVFGGELFF. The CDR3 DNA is TGTGCCAGCAGCGTCTTCGGCGGGGAGCTGTTTTTT.